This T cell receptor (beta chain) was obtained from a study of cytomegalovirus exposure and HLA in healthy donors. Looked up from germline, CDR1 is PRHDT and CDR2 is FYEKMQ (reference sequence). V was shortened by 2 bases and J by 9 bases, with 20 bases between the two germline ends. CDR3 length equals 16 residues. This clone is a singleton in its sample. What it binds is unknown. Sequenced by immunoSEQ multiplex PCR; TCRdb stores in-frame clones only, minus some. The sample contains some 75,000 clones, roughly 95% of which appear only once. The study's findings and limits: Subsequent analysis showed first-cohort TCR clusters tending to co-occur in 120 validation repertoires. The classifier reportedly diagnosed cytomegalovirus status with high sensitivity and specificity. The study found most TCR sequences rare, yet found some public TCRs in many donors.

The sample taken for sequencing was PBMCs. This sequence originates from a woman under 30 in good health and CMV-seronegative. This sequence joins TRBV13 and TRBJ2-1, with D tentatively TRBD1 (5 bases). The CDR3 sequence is CASSLRLGAMGIEQFF. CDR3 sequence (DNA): TGTGCCAGCAGCTTAAGGTTAGGGGCCATGGGTATTGAGCAGTTCTTC. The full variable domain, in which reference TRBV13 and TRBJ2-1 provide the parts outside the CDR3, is AAGVIQSPRHLIKEKRETATLKCYPIPRHDTVYWYQQGPGQDPQFLISFYEKMQSDKGSIPDRFSAQQFSDYHSELNMSSLELGDSALYFCASSLRLGAMGIEQFFGPGTRLTVL.